The entry below describes one T cell receptor (beta chain). The source of the sample is a study of shared clonotypes between healthy human individuals. Per germline, CDR1 SEHNR and CDR2 FQNEAQ (reference sequence). The V segment lost 2 bases and the J segment 7 bases; nucleotides outside the gene matches: 4. This CDR3 is 14 amino acids long. Data came from immunoSEQ multiplex PCR; TCRdb stores just in-frame clones and leaves some out. This table holds 2 million to 3 million clones, 93% found once. The sample taken for sequencing was naive CD4+ T cells from PBMCs. Subset described: CD45RA+ positively selected. The chain is built from TRBV7-9 and TRBJ1-4; 7 nucleotides agree with TRBD1. The receptor was isolated from a man between 18 and 35 years old in good health. Some clones in this sample may be carry-over from other donors' samples. The CDR3 coding sequence is TGTGCCAGCAGCTTAAACAGGGGTGTTGAAAAACTGTTTTTT. This translates into CASSLNRGVEKLFF.